The clone carrying this T cell receptor (beta chain) was found once. Antigen unknown. This CDR3 is also generated by other DNA sequences in the sample. Replicate PCRs run on sorted subsets employed 200 ng DNA, 30,000 to 35,000 T cell genomes. The assay was immunoSEQ multiplex PCR, and TCRdb's table has in-frame clones only and misses some. The sample holds some 2,100,000 clones, 95% seen once. The ends were cut back, 1 base at V and 0 bases at J, with 7 bases in the middle. Germline V gives CDR1 SGHRS, CDR2 YFSETQ. This CDR3 has 15 amino acids. This sample is part of a study of shared clonotypes between healthy human individuals. About the study: A couple of female and three male donors aged 18 to 49 were enrolled. CD8 memory received one plate per donor, CD8 naive two, CD4 memory three and CD4 naive three.

Notes on the study in general: Tissues were not sampled, only blood, and their repertoires likely differ.

This sequence joins TRBV5-1 and TRBJ1-4; D is ambiguous. Sequenced input: naive CD4+ T cells sorted from blood. Subset defined: CD45RA+ positively selected. The sequence was obtained from a man between 18 and 29 years old in good health. The CDR3 reads CASSLPGATNEKLFF. CDR3 bases: TGCGCCAGCAGCTTGCCCGGAGCAACTAATGAAAAACTGTTTTTT.